A single sample gave rise to the 26 T cell receptor beta chains below, sequenced in a study of vaccination and CD4 T cells after COVID-19. Their antigens are not known. The study sequenced cultured CD4+ T cell DNA using the Oncomine TCR Beta short-read assay. TCRdb re-analysed the PCR reads in MiXCR, keeping a single row per CDR3 protein. The table lists roughly 12,000 distinct CDR3 sequences, 50% to 75% of them singletons. Noted treatment: roughly 10-day PBMC culture with coronavirus spike peptide pools or control peptides (ViraFEST assay). The sequencing here drew on CD4+ T cells from blood, cultured in vitro, taken before SARS-CoV-2 vaccination. The receptors derive from a human donor who had recovered from COVID-19.

In this sample, this clonotype turned up a few times. The genes are TRBV7-2 and TRBJ1-1; D is ambiguous. Germline V gene lookup returns CDR1 SGHTA and CDR2 FQGNSA. This CDR3 comprises 16 residues. Trimming took off 2 bases at V and 1 base at J, with 14 bases between the two ends. Written as DNA, the CDR3 is TGTGCCAGCAGCTTAAGAACCGGAATGGAGAACACTGAAGCTTTCTTT. Translating it yields CASSLRTGMENTEAFF.

The J gene is TRBJ1-5, the V gene TRBV24-1, with 8 bases aligning to TRBD1. CDR3 length: 13 amino acids. Germline V CDR1 and CDR2: KGHDR, SFDVKD. V was pared by 3 bases and J by 11 bases, with 5 bases of the junction left unmatched. CDR3 sequence: CATSDIDRGAQHF. The CDR3 bases are TGTGCCACCAGTGATATCGACAGGGGAGCCCAGCATTTT.

The chain links TRBV6-5 to TRBJ1-1; D gene unclear. The germline gives CDR1 MNHEY, CDR2 SVGAGI. The CDR3 has 15 residues. Trimming removed 0 bases at V and 3 bases at J, with 11 bases between. The CDR3, as DNA: TGTGCCAGCAGTTACTCTAGGGAGAGATACACTGAAGCTTTCTTT. It encodes CASSYSRERYTEAFF.

The gene calls are TRBV20-1 and TRBJ2-3, with 12 bases matching TRBD2. The CDR3 consists of 16 residues. V was pared by 3 bases and J by 0 bases, with 4 bases of the junction left unmatched. Germline V lookup: CDR1 DFQATT, CDR2 SNEGSKA (reference sequence). The CDR3, as DNA: TGCAGTGCTAGCGGGACTAGCGGGTATAGCACAGATACGCAGTATTTT. Its translation: CSASGTSGYSTDTQYF.

The table lists this clonotype with a few counts. The chain is built from TRBV6-1 and TRBJ1-2; D may be TRBD1 (5 bases). Germline V gene sequence: CDR1 MNHNS, CDR2 SASEGT. The length of the CDR3 is 13 residues. Trimming pared 5 bases from V and 2 bases from J, leaving 9 bases between. In DNA form, the CDR3 reads TGTGCCAGCAGTCCCGGGGGGAACTATGGCTACACCTTC. Translated, it gives CASSPGGNYGYTF.

This clonotype has just a few counts. The rearrangement uses TRBV6-1 and TRBJ2-7, with D possibly matching TRBD1 (6 bases). V lost 5 bases to trimming and J lost 2 bases, with 25 bases between them. Germline V CDR1 and CDR2: MNHNS, SASEGT. CDR3 length: 18 residues. CDR3 bases: TGTGCCAGCAGTAAGTTCGACAGGATCACTACCACTCCCTACGAGCAGTACTTC. Its translation: CASSKFDRITTTPYEQYF.

The chain couples TRBV19 to TRBJ1-2; D uncertain. Germline V CDR1 and CDR2: LNHDA, SQIVND (reference sequence). Trimming left V 0 bases short and J 2 bases short, with 4 bases between. This CDR3 is built from 13 residues. CDR3 DNA sequence: TGTGCCAGTAGTATAGAGACAAACTATGGCTACACCTTC. As protein: CASSIETNYGYTF. The full variable domain, its missing parts supplied by reference TRBV19 and TRBJ1-2, is DGGITQSPKYLFRKEGQNVTLSCEQNLNHDAMYWYRQDPGQGLRLIYYSQIVNDFQKGDIAEGYSVSREKKESFPLTVTSAQKNPTAFYLCASSIETNYGYTFGSGTRLTVV.

This chain uses TRBV6-1 with TRBJ2-3; 12 bases line up with TRBD2. Germline lookup yields CDR1 MNHNS and CDR2 SASEGT. CDR3 size: 15 residues. V was clipped by 9 bases and J by 1 base; unmatched bases: 5. CDR3 nucleotides: TGTGCCAGTTCTAGCGGGAGGGCGCGCACAGATACGCAGTATTTT. This gives the protein CASSSGRARTDTQYF.

This clonotype was seen only a few times. The chain has TRBV19 and TRBJ1-2; TRBD1 might be the D (5 bases). This CDR3 is 14 amino acids long. V was cut by 8 bases and J by 3 bases, with 16 bases left in between. CDR1 is LNHDA, CDR2 SQIVND, per germline (reference sequence). The CDR3 reads CASLRGAGDYGYTF. In DNA form, the CDR3 reads TGTGCCAGTCTTCGGGGCGCGGGTGACTATGGCTACACCTTC.

This sequence joins TRBV30 and TRBJ2-7, with 11 bases that match TRBD2. Germline-derived CDR1 and CDR2 are GTSNPN and SVGIG (reference sequence). Unmatched junction bases numbered 2, after V lost 4 bases and J lost 0 bases. This CDR3 has 14 residues. CDR3 coding DNA: TGTGCCTGGACTAGCGGGGGGTTCTCCTACGAGCAGTACTTC. This sequence encodes CAWTSGGFSYEQYF.

The chain combines TRBV7-2 with TRBJ2-4; D may match TRBD1 or TRBD2 (5 bases each). There are 14 residues in the CDR3. V lost 5 bases and J 8 bases, leaving 16 bases between the germline ends. In germline, CDR1 is SGHTA, CDR2 FQGNSA. The CDR3 is CASSRGGSMDIQYF. In DNA form, the CDR3 reads TGTGCCAGCAGCCGTGGGGGTAGTATGGACATTCAGTACTTC. Drawing the rest from reference TRBV7-2 and TRBJ2-4, the complete variable domain is GAGVSQSPSNKVTEKGKDVELRCDPISGHTALYWYRQSLGQGLEFLIYFQGNSAPDKSGLPSDRFSAERTGGSVSTLTIQRTQQEDSAVYLCASSRGGSMDIQYFGAGTRLSVL.

Here the CDR3 reads CASSVRAPLEQYF. CDR3 DNA sequence: TGTGCCAGCAGTGTCCGCGCGCCGTTGGAGCAGTACTTC. V usage is TRBV2 and J usage is TRBJ2-7; D ambiguous. The V and J ends lost 4 bases and 7 bases respectively, with 14 bases between them. CDR3 length: 13 amino acids. The germline gives CDR1 SNHLY, CDR2 FYNNEI.

CDR3 loop: CSARKAGSSYNEQFF. Written as DNA, the CDR3 is TGCAGTGCTCGAAAAGCGGGGAGCTCCTACAATGAGCAGTTCTTC. The chain carries TRBV20-1 and TRBJ2-1; 7 nucleotides align to TRBD2. This CDR3 contains 15 residues. Germline values: CDR1 DFQATT, CDR2 SNEGSKA (reference sequence). Trimming at V came to 5 bases and at J to 0 bases, leaving 7 bases not matched to a gene.

The chain joins TRBV12-3 or TRBV12-4 to TRBJ1-5; TRBD1 is a possible D gene (5 bases). This CDR3 region has 13 residues. V was cut by 4 bases and J by 7 bases, with 11 bases left in between. Here the CDR3 DNA reads TGTGCCAGCAGTTACCAATGGGGGCAGCCCCAGCATTTT. Amino acids: CASSYQWGQPQHF.

This clonotype has just one count. The rearrangement uses TRBV7-2 and TRBJ2-2; TRBD2 agrees at 8 bases. Germline assignment: CDR1 SGHTA and CDR2 FQGNSA. CDR3 length equals 14 residues. Trimming cost V 1 base and J 9 bases; bases outside gene matches: 4. The CDR3 DNA reads TGTGCCAGCAGCTTAGAGCGGGGGACCCGGGAGCTGTTTTTT. Protein sequence: CASSLERGTRELFF.

The chain employs TRBV6-1 and TRBJ1-2, with 9 bases lining up with TRBD1. Germline V CDR1 and CDR2: MNHNS, SASEGT. V shed 7 bases and J 5 bases; nucleotides not matched to a gene: 11. The CDR3 runs 15 residues. The CDR3 nucleotides read TGTGCCAGCACTCTAATAACAGGGGGCTGGTATGGCTACACCTTC. Encoded protein: CASTLITGGWYGYTF.

This clonotype has only one observation. The chain couples TRBV6-2 or TRBV6-3 to TRBJ1-1, with D possibly TRBD1 on 6 matching bases. V dropped 5 bases and J dropped 4 bases, with 20 bases sitting between them. This CDR3 region has 16 residues. Germline CDR1 MNHEY, CDR2 SVGEGT. CDR3 DNA: TGTGCCAGCAGTACCTCCAGGGGTTCGGGGGGCACTGAAGCTTTCTTT. It is translated as CASSTSRGSGGTEAFF.

J is TRBJ1-2 and V is TRBV20-1, with no clear D. The V gene lost 5 bases and the J gene lost 4 bases, with 17 bases spanning the gap. This CDR3 has 14 amino acids. Germline V gene data show CDR1 as DFQATT and CDR2 as SNEGSKA (reference sequence). The CDR3 protein is CSAPTAPSSYGYTF. The DNA for the CDR3 is TGCAGTGCTCCGACTGCACCCTCCTCCTATGGCTACACCTTC.

The J gene is TRBJ2-7, the V gene TRBV7-3, with D unclear. The CDR3 loop spans 15 amino acids. Germline V gene data show CDR1 as SGHTA and CDR2 as FQGTGA. The V end lost 0 bases, the J end lost 1 base, and 10 bases lay between the germline ends. The CDR3 nucleotides read TGTGCCAGCAGCTTAACCGGCGTGCAATCCTACGAGCAGTACTTC. Translation gives CASSLTGVQSYEQYF.

V gene TRBV29-1 combines with J gene TRBJ2-3; 9 bases are a match to TRBD1. There are 15 residues in the CDR3. CDR1 and CDR2 from the germline V gene are SQVTM and ANQGSEA. With V trimmed by 3 bases and J by 8 bases, 12 bases remained unmatched. CDR3 protein: CSVDGRQGELSTQYF. The CDR3 DNA reads as TGCAGCGTTGATGGGAGACAGGGGGAATTGAGTACGCAGTATTTT.

This clonotype appeared a few times. This sequence joins TRBV6-1 and TRBJ2-5; 7 bases are shared with TRBD2. The CDR3 covers 13 residues. Trimming removed 6 bases from V and 5 bases from J; junction bases left unmatched: 6. The germline gives CDR1 MNHNS, CDR2 SASEGT. The CDR3 loop is CASSWGGSETQYF. The DNA of the CDR3 is TGTGCCAGCAGCTGGGGGGGATCCGAGACCCAGTACTTC.

This clonotype showed up just a few times. V usage is TRBV7-2 and J usage is TRBJ2-7; D is uncertain. V was pared by 5 bases and J by 13 bases, with 24 bases between. The CDR3 totals 14 residues. Germline V CDR1 and CDR2: SGHTA, FQGNSA. CDR3 bases: TGTGCCAGCAGCCCACCCCACAGTCGGATCGCTCTATACTTC. It yields the protein CASSPPHSRIALYF. Based on the CDR3 plus reference TRBV7-2 and TRBJ2-7, the full variable domain is GAGVSQSPSNKVTEKGKDVELRCDPISGHTALYWYRQSLGQGLEFLIYFQGNSAPDKSGLPSDRFSAERTGGSVSTLTIQRTQQEDSAVYLCASSPPHSRIALYFGPGTRLTVT.

The CDR3 DNA reads TGTGCCAGCAGCGTGGGCCAGACAGGGAGCACTGAAGCTTTCTTT. It encodes CASSVGQTGSTEAFF. The rearrangement links TRBV7-9 to TRBJ1-1, with 7 bases identical to TRBD1. V lost 5 bases and J lost 4; bases outside the gene matches: 10. CDR3 size: 15 residues. Per the germline V gene, CDR1 is SEHNR and CDR2 is FQNEAQ (reference sequence).

The genes are TRBV28 and TRBJ1-1; unclear D gene. The V end lost 5 bases, the J end lost 0 bases, and 10 bases lay between the germline ends. The length of the CDR3 is 14 residues. CDR1 and CDR2 (germline): MDHEN, SYDVKM. CDR3 residues: CASSPKRLNTEAFF. CDR3 sequence (DNA): TGTGCCAGCAGTCCGAAACGGTTGAACACTGAAGCTTTCTTT.

By sample share, this clonotype is large. The DNA for the CDR3 is TGTGCCACCAGCAGAGATTATCCCGGGCTCTCAGGGGGCTACACCTTC. It translates to CATSRDYPGLSGGYTF. The V call is TRBV15, the J call TRBJ1-2, with a weak D call TRBD1 (5 bases). V lost 0 bases and J lost 8, with 19 bases in between. The CDR3 covers 16 residues. The germline V gene has CDR1 LNHNV and CDR2 YYDKDF (reference sequence).

The genes are TRBV28 and TRBJ2-5; 7 bases fit TRBD2. The CDR3 length is 12 residues. Germline lookup yields CDR1 MDHEN and CDR2 SYDVKM. V shed 7 bases, J shed 4 bases, and the junction held 3 bases outside the gene matches. CDR3 nucleotide sequence: TGTGCCAGCAACCCGGGGGGAGAGACCCAGTACTTC. Encoded protein: CASNPGGETQYF. The full variable domain, its missing parts supplied by reference TRBV28 and TRBJ2-5, is DVKVTQSSRYLVKRTGEKVFLECVQDMDHENMFWYRQDPGLGLRLIYFSYDVKMKEKGDIPEGYSVSREKKERFSLILESASTNQTSMYLCASNPGGETQYFGPGTRLLVL.